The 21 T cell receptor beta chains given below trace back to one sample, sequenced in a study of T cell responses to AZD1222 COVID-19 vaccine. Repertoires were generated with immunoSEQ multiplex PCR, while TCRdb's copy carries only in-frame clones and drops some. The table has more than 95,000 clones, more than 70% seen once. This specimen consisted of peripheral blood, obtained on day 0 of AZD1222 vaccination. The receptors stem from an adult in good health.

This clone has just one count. The CDR3 is CAISLLGDYNSPLHF. In nucleotides, the CDR3 is TGTGCCATCAGCCTCCTAGGTGACTATAATTCACCCCTCCACTTT. The rearrangement uses TRBV10-3 and TRBJ1-6; the D is unclear. The CDR3 runs 15 residues. Germline-derived CDR1 and CDR2 are ENHRY and SYGVKD. V was clipped by 6 bases and J by 3 bases, with 12 bases between them.

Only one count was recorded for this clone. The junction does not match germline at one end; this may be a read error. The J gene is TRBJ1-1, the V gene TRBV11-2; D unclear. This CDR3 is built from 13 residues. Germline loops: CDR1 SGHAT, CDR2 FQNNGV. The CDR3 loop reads CASSPPDEVKVLF. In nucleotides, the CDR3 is TGTGCCAGCAGCCCCCCTGACGAGGTTAAGGTCCTCTTT.

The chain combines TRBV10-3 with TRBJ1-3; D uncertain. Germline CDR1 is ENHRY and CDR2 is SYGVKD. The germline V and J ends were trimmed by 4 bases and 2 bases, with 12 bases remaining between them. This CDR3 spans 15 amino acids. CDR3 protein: CAISVRASPGNTIYF. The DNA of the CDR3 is TGTGCCATCAGTGTAAGGGCCAGTCCTGGAAACACCATATATTTT.

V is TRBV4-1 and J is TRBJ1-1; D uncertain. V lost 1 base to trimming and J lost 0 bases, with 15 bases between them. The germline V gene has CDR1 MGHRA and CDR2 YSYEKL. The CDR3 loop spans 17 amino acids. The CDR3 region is CASSQAASVSLNTEAFF. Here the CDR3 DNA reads TGCGCCAGCAGCCAAGCGGCGTCAGTATCATTGAACACTGAAGCTTTCTTT.

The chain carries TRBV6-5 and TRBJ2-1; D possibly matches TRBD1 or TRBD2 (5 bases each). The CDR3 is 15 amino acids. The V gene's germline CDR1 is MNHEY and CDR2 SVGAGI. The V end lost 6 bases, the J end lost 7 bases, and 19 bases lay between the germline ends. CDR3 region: CASSPWGYRPNEQFF. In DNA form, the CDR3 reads TGTGCCAGCAGCCCCTGGGGGTACCGCCCTAATGAGCAGTTCTTC.

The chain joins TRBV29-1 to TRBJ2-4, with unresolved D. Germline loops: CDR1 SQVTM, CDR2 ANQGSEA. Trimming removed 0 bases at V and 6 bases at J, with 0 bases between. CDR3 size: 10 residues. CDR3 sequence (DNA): TGCAGCGTTGAAGAAAACATTCAGTACTTC. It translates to CSVEENIQYF.

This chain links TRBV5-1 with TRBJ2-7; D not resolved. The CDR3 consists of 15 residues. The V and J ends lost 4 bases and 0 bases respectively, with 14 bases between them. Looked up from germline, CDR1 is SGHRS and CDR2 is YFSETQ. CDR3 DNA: TGCGCCAGCAGCACAAGCCCCGGTAGCTCCTACGAGCAGTACTTC. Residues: CASSTSPGSSYEQYF.

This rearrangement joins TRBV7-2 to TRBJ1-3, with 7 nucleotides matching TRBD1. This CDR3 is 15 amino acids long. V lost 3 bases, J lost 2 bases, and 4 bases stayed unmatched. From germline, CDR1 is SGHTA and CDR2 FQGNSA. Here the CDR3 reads CASSLLGQAGNTIYF. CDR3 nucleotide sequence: TGTGCCAGCAGCTTGCTCGGACAGGCTGGAAACACCATATATTTT.

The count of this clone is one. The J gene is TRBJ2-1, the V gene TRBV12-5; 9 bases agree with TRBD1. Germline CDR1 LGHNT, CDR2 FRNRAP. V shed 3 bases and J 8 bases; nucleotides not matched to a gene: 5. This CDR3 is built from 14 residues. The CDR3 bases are TGTGCTAGTGGTTTTGGACAGGGGATGTATGAGCAGTTCTTC. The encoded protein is CASGFGQGMYEQFF.

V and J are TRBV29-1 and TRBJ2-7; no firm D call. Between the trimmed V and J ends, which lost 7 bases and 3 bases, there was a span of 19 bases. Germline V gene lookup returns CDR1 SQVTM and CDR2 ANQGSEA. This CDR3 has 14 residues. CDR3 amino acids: CSGTSAISDYEQYF. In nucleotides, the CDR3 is TGCAGCGGGACGTCGGCCATCTCGGACTACGAGCAGTACTTC.

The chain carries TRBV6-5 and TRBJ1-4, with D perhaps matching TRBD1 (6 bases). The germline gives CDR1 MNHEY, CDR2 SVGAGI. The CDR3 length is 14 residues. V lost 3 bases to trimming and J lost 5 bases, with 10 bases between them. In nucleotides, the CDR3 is TGTGCCAGCAGTTATGGGGGCTTCAATGAAAAACTGTTTTTT. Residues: CASSYGGFNEKLFF.

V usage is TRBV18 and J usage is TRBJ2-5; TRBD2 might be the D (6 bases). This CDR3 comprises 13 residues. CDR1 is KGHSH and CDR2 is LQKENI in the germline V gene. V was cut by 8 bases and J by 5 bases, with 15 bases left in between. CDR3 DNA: TGTGCCAGCGCAAGGGACTTCCGGGAGACCCAGTACTTC. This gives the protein CASARDFRETQYF.

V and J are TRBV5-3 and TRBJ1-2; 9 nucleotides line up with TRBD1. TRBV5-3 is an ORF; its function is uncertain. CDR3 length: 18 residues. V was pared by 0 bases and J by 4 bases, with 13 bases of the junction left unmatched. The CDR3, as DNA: TGTGCCAGAAGCTTGGTACACCGGGACAGGGTGGGTGGCTATGGCTACACCTTC. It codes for CARSLVHRDRVGGYGYTF.

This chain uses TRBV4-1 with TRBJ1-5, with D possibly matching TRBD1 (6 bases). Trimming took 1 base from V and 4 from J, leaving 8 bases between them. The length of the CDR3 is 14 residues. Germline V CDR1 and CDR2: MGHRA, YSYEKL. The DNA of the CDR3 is TGCGCCAGCAGCCAAGCAGGGGCAAATCAGCCCCAGCATTTT. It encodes CASSQAGANQPQHF.

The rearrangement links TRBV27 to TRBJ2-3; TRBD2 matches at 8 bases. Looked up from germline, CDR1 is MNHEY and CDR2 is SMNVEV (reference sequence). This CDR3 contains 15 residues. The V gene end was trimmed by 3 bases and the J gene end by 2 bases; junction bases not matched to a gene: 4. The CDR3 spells CASSFASGYTDTQYF. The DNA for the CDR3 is TGTGCCAGCAGTTTCGCTAGCGGGTACACAGATACGCAGTATTTT.

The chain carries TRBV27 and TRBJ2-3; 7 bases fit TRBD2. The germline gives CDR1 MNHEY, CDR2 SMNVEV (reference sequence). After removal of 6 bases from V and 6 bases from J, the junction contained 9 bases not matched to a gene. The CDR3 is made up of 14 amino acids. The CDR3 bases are TGTGCCAGCAGCCATGGACTAGGGCCCGATACGCAGTATTTT. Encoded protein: CASSHGLGPDTQYF.

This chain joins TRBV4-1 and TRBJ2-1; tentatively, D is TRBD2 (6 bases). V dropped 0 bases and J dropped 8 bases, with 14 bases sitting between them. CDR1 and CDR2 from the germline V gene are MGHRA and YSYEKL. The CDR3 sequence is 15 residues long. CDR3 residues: CASSQEVGGGDEQFF. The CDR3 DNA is TGCGCCAGCAGCCAAGAAGTTGGTGGAGGGGATGAGCAGTTCTTC.

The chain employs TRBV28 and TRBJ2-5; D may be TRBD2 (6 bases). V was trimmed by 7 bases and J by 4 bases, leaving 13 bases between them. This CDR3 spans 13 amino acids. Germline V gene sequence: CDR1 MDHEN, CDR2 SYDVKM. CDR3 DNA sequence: TGTGCCAGCAAGGAGGGAAATACAGAGACCCAGTACTTC. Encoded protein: CASKEGNTETQYF. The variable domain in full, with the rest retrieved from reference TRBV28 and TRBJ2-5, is DVKVTQSSRYLVKRTGEKVFLECVQDMDHENMFWYRQDPGLGLRLIYFSYDVKMKEKGDIPEGYSVSREKKERFSLILESASTNQTSMYLCASKEGNTETQYFGPGTRLLVL.

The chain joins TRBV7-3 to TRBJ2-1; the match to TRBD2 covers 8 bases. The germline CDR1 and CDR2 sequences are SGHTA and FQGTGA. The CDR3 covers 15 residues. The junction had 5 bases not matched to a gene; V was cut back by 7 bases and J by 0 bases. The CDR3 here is CASKIAGYSYNEQFF. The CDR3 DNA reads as TGTGCCAGCAAAATAGCGGGATACTCCTACAATGAGCAGTTCTTC.

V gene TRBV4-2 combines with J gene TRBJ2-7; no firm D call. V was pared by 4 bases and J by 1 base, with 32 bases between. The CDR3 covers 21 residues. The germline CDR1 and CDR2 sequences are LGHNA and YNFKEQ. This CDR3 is CASSRSPPGHIGIRISYEQYF. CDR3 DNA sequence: TGTGCCAGCAGCCGATCACCCCCGGGTCACATCGGAATCAGAATTTCCTACGAGCAGTACTTC.

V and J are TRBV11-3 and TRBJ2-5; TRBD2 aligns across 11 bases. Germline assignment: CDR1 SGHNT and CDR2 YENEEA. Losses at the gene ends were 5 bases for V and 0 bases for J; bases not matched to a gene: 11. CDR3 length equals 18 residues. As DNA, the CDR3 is TGTGCCAGCAGCACCGGGACTAGCGGAGAGTTGTACCAAGAGACCCAGTACTTC. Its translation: CASSTGTSGELYQETQYF.